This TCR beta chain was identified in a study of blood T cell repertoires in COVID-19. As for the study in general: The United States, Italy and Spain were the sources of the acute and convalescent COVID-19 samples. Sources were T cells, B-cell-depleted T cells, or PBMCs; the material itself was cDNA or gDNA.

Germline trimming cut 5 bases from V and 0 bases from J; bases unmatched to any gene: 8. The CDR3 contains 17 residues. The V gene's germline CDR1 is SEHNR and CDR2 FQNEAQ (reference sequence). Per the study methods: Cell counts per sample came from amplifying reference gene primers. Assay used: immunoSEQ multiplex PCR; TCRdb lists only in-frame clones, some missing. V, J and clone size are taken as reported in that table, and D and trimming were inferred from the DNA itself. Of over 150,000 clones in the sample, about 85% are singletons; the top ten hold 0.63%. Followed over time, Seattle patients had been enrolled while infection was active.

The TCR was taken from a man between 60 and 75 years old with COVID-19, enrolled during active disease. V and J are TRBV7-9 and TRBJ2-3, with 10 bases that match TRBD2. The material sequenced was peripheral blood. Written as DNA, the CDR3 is TGTGCCAGCAGCGTCGGACTAGCGGCCGCTAGCACAGATACGCAGTATTTT. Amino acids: CASSVGLAAASTDTQYF.